Presented here are 20 T cell receptor beta chains from one specimen sequenced in a study of T cell changes during pregnancy in multiple sclerosis. Sequencing was performed with immunoSEQ multiplex PCR; in TCRdb, only in-frame clones are kept and a portion is missing. The table shows 18,000 or so clones, with about nine tenths occurring only once. The sample consisted of CD8+ T cells from peripheral blood mononuclear cells, taken in the second trimester of pregnancy. The receptors here all came from a female donor in good health, enrolled as a control in a pregnancy study.

The chain uses TRBV27 and TRBJ1-1, with unresolved D. The length of the CDR3 is 14 residues. Germline values: CDR1 MNHEY, CDR2 SMNVEV (reference sequence). V lost 3 bases, J lost 0 bases, and 8 bases lay in between. The DNA of the CDR3 is TGTGCCAGCAGTTTGAGACGGGTGAACACTGAAGCTTTCTTT. It yields the protein CASSLRRVNTEAFF.

The CDR3 nucleotides read TGTGCCATCAGTGAGTCGGCTAGCGGGGAAGACTACGAGCAGTACTTC. Translation gives CAISESASGEDYEQYF. This chain uses TRBV10-3 with TRBJ2-7, with TRBD2 matching over 9 bases. The junction had 6 bases not matched to a gene; V was cut back by 0 bases and J by 3 bases. CDR1 ENHRY and CDR2 SYGVKD come from the germline V gene. The CDR3 extends over 16 amino acids.

This rearrangement joins TRBV21-1 to TRBJ2-5; the table's D call TRBD1 went unverified against the DNA. TRBV21-1 is annotated as a pseudogene. This CDR3 spans 13 amino acids. The CDR3 protein is CASPVGRGKTQYF. DNA of the CDR3: TGTGCCAGCCCCGTGGGCAGGGGAAAGACCCAGTACTTC.

This chain connects TRBV27 to TRBJ2-6; TRBD1 might be the D (6 bases). This CDR3 spans 14 amino acids. The germline CDR1 and CDR2 sequences are MNHEY and SMNVEV (reference sequence). Deletions cut 7 bases from V and 3 bases from J, with 10 bases between. This CDR3 is CASNTGFGANVLTF. The CDR3 nucleotides are TGTGCCAGCAACACAGGGTTTGGGGCCAACGTCCTGACTTTC.

This chain links TRBV6-1 with TRBJ2-1; tentatively, D is TRBD1 (6 bases). Trimming left V 6 bases short and J 6 bases short, with 15 bases between. The CDR3 is 14 amino acids. The germline gives CDR1 MNHNS, CDR2 SASEGT. CDR3 amino acids: CASSSTGHGNEQFF. In DNA form, the CDR3 reads TGTGCCAGCAGCTCGACAGGACACGGCAATGAGCAGTTCTTC.

The sample holds a few counts of this clone. The chain employs TRBV10-1 and TRBJ2-1; tentatively, D is TRBD2 (6 bases). With 4 bases removed from V and 7 bases from J, the gap between germline ends came to 17 bases. Germline values: CDR1 WNHNN, CDR2 SYGVQD (reference sequence). This CDR3 comprises 15 residues. CDR3 DNA sequence: TGCGCCAGCAGTGCGGGGGATACTCCTGGGAATGAGCAGTTCTTC. As protein: CASSAGDTPGNEQFF.

The V and J genes are TRBV21-1 and TRBJ1-2; TRBD1, as called in the table, went unchecked against the DNA. TRBV21-1 is reported as a pseudogene. The CDR3 totals 12 residues. The CDR3 protein is CASSKAREGYTF. The CDR3 coding sequence is TGTGCCAGCAGCAAAGCCAGGGAAGGCTACACCTTC.

This chain joins TRBV11-2 and TRBJ1-2, with D perhaps TRBD1 (5 bases). The CDR3 is 13 amino acids. Trimming stripped 3 bases from V and 6 bases from J, with 11 bases between. Per the germline V gene, CDR1 is SGHAT and CDR2 is FQNNGV. The CDR3 region has the DNA TGTGCCAGCAGCTTTTGGGGCTCTGATGGCTACACCTTC. Translation: CASSFWGSDGYTF.

V usage is TRBV2 and J usage is TRBJ2-1; 11 nucleotides line up with TRBD1. The V gene's germline CDR1 is SNHLY and CDR2 FYNNEI. V shed 7 bases, J shed 3 bases, and the junction held 2 bases outside the gene matches. This CDR3 is 14 amino acids long. CDR3 bases: TGTGCCAGCATTGGGACAGGGGGCTACAATGAGCAGTTCTTC. Translation gives CASIGTGGYNEQFF.

J is TRBJ2-5 and V is TRBV9; no clear D. CDR1 and CDR2 (germline): SGDLS, YYNGEE. This CDR3 has 15 residues. With 3 bases removed from V and 1 base from J, the gap between germline ends came to 13 bases. Written as DNA, the CDR3 is TGTGCCAGCAGCGCGCACAGTGGCTCCCAAGAGACCCAGTACTTC. Translated: CASSAHSGSQETQYF.

The V call is TRBV6-5, the J call TRBJ1-2; a possible D gene is TRBD1 (6 bases). The CDR3 has 15 residues. Trimming removed 5 bases from V and 2 bases from J, with 15 bases in between. Germline CDR1 reads MNHEY; CDR2 reads SVGAGI. The CDR3 sequence is CASSPEGVRNYGYTF. CDR3 DNA sequence: TGTGCCAGCAGTCCCGAGGGGGTTAGAAACTATGGCTACACCTTC.

The count of this clone is one. This chain uses TRBV7-8 with TRBJ2-1, with 9 bases that match TRBD2. After removal of 7 bases from V and 8 bases from J, the junction contained 12 bases not matched to a gene. The CDR3 covers 15 residues. Germline V gene data show CDR1 as SGHVS and CDR2 as FQNEAQ. CDR3 DNA sequence: TGTGCCAGCACCGGAGAGCGGGAGGTATCCTATGAGCAGTTCTTC. This sequence encodes CASTGEREVSYEQFF.

V and J are TRBV2 and TRBJ2-7; D may be TRBD2 (6 bases). The ends were cut back, 8 bases at V and 3 bases at J, with 14 bases in the middle. In germline, CDR1 is SNHLY, CDR2 FYNNEI. This CDR3 has 13 residues. The CDR3 here is CASAGNSGYEQYF. For the CDR3, the DNA is TGTGCCAGCGCGGGGAATTCAGGCTACGAGCAGTACTTC.

This sequence joins TRBV28 and TRBJ2-7, with D tentatively TRBD1 (6 bases). Per the germline V gene, CDR1 is MDHEN and CDR2 is SYDVKM. The CDR3 loop spans 14 amino acids. V dropped 2 bases and J dropped 5 bases, with 13 bases sitting between them. CDR3 bases: TGTGCCAGCAGTTTAACCGCCGCAGGGGACGAGCAGTACTTC. Translating gives CASSLTAAGDEQYF.

The genes are TRBV6-4 and TRBJ2-6; 7 nucleotides match TRBD2. Germline trimming cut 8 bases from V and 1 base from J; bases unmatched to any gene: 8. Germline CDR1 reads MRHNA; CDR2 reads SNTAGT. This CDR3 has 16 residues. CDR3 DNA sequence: TGTGCCAGCGGACCCTCCGGGGGGTCTGGGGCCAACGTCCTGACTTTC. It is translated as CASGPSGGSGANVLTF.

The rearrangement joins TRBV28 to TRBJ2-3, with a tentative D call TRBD2 (5 bases). Trimming pared 5 bases from V and 1 base from J, leaving 10 bases between. Germline CDR1 MDHEN, CDR2 SYDVKM. The CDR3 is 14 amino acids. CDR3 in amino acids: CASSPLRGTDTQYF. The CDR3 DNA is TGTGCCAGCAGTCCATTGAGGGGCACAGATACGCAGTATTTT.

This clone was detected once. The rearrangement links TRBV2 to TRBJ1-6, with TRBD1 matching over 7 bases. The CDR3 covers 16 residues. Germline V gives CDR1 SNHLY, CDR2 FYNNEI. V was pared by 2 bases and J by 9 bases, with 10 bases of the junction left unmatched. In DNA form, the CDR3 reads TGTGCCAGCAGTGAATCGGCAGGGGGTTATGTTTCACCCCTCCACTTT. This gives the protein CASSESAGGYVSPLHF.

The chain has TRBV18 and TRBJ2-7, with unresolved D. Trimming stripped 3 bases from V and 7 bases from J, with 13 bases between. The germline CDR1 and CDR2 sequences are KGHSH and LQKENI. This CDR3 contains 13 residues. CDR3 DNA sequence: TGTGCCAGCTCACCTGCAGGCCGCGAGGAGCAGTACTTC. As protein: CASSPAGREEQYF. Together with reference TRBV18 and TRBJ2-7, the CDR3 gives the full variable domain: NAGVMQNPRHLVRRRGQEARLRCSPMKGHSHVYWYRQLPEEGLKFMVYLQKENIIDESGMPKERFSAEFPKEGPSILRIQQVVRGDSAAYFCASSPAGREEQYFGPGTRLTVT.

This sequence joins TRBV7-8 and TRBJ2-1; D gene ambiguous. Germline CDR1 and CDR2: SGHVS and FQNEAQ. V was cut by 2 bases and J by 2 bases, with 7 bases left in between. The CDR3 contains 14 residues. The CDR3 bases are TGTGCCAGCAGCTTATTGGGCGCCTACAATGAGCAGTTCTTC. Translated, it gives CASSLLGAYNEQFF.

The gene calls are TRBV29-1 and TRBJ1-1; D perhaps matches TRBD1 (5 bases). The ends were cut back, 2 bases at V and 3 bases at J, with 16 bases in the middle. Germline V gene lookup returns CDR1 SQVTM and CDR2 ANQGSEA. This CDR3 region has 15 residues. The chain's CDR3 is CSVEFSRTRYTEAFF. The CDR3 DNA reads as TGCAGCGTTGAATTTTCCCGGACACGATACACTGAAGCTTTCTTT.